These T cell receptor beta chains were read from a single sample in a study of PD-L1 blockade in urothelial cancer. The table came from immunoSEQ multiplex PCR; TCRdb's copy has only in-frame clones and leaves some out. This table has some 52,000 clones, approximately 87% appearing once. Source: PBMCs, taken around atezolizumab (anti-PD-L1) treatment. The origin of the receptors is a man aged 40-49 years with urothelial cancer. The CDR3 runs from the conserved cysteine through the conserved F or W. A D gene is named only where the DNA matches it firmly. Clone size is shown for a subset of rows, as once, few, many or a class of expanded clone.

TRBV5-1,TRBD2,TRBJ2-1,NA,TGCGCCAGCAGGGGGGGGTACCGTCAGGACAATGAGCAGTTCTTC,CASRGGYRQDNEQFF
TRBV6-1,TRBD2,TRBJ2-1,NA,TGTGCCAGCAGTGTTACTAGCGGCGCCAATGAGCAGTTCTTC,CASSVTSGANEQFF
TRBV30,TRBD2,TRBJ2-2,NA,TGTGCCTGGAGCGCGGGAGGGCCTTTGGGAGTGAACACCGGGGAGCTGTTTTTT,CAWSAGGPLGVNTGELFF
TRBV5-1,TRBD1,TRBJ1-3,NA,TGCGCCAGCAGCTTCGCCTCGGGACAGGGCTCTGGAAACACCATATATTTT,CASSFASGQGSGNTIYF
TRBV2,NA,TRBJ1-1,NA,TGTGCCAGCAGTGAGGGAGGGGCCCGAGCTTTCTTT,CASSEGGARAFF
TRBV5-1,TRBD2,TRBJ2-3,NA,TGCGCCAGCAGCGGAAGAGCGGGAGGCCTTGATACGCAGTATTTT,CASSGRAGGLDTQYF
TRBV28,TRBD1,TRBJ1-2,NA,TGTGCCAGCAGTTTAACGACAGGGGTCTATGGCTACACCTTC,CASSLTTGVYGYTF
TRBV12-5,NA,TRBJ1-1,NA,TGTGCCTCCCAGTTTCACACGAACACTGAAGCTTTCTTT,CASQFHTNTEAFF
TRBV28,TRBD1,TRBJ2-5,NA,TGTGCCACCCTTCGTCAGGGGGCGGCAAAAGAGACCCAGTACTTC,CATLRQGAAKETQYF
TRBV25-1,NA,TRBJ2-7,NA,TGTGCCAGCAGCCTGACAGCGCCTACCTACGAGCAGTACTTC,CASSLTAPTYEQYF
TRBV10-3,TRBD2,TRBJ2-7,NA,TGTGCCATCAGTGGGGACCGACTAGCGCTCAACGAGCAGTACTTC,CAISGDRLALNEQYF
TRBV7-9,TRBD1,TRBJ1-4,NA,TGTGCCAGCAGCTTAGCCGTAGGACAGGGGAATGAAAAACTGTTTTTT,CASSLAVGQGNEKLFF
TRBV5-1,TRBD1,TRBJ1-1,NA,TGCGCCAGCAGCTCCACCGGGACAGCTTCAATGAACACTGAAGCTTTCTTT,CASSSTGTASMNTEAFF
TRBV28,TRBD1,TRBJ2-2,once,TGTGCCAGCAGTTTAGACACAGGGGGCTCCACCGGGGAGCTGTTTTTT,CASSLDTGGSTGELFF
TRBV19,NA,TRBJ2-7,NA,TGTGCCAGTAGTGGCCCAGGGGACGAGCAGTACTTC,CASSGPGDEQYF
TRBV6-5,TRBD2,TRBJ2-1,once,TGTGCCAGCAGTCGGGGGACTAGCGGGAGATTCGCGCAGTTCTTC,CASSRGTSGRFAQFF
TRBV6-5,TRBD1,TRBJ1-2,few,TGTGCCAGCAGTTACACCGGGACAGGCGGCGGCTACACCTTC,CASSYTGTGGGYTF
TRBV5-6,TRBD2,TRBJ2-7,NA,TGTGCCAGCAGCTCTCTTCCCGGGGGAGGGTCCTACGAGCAGTACTTC,CASSSLPGGGSYEQYF
TRBV30,TRBD1,TRBJ1-5,NA,TGTGCCTGGAGTGTCGTGTCAGGGGGGAATCAGCCCCAGCATTTT,CAWSVVSGGNQPQHF
TRBV6-1,NA,TRBJ1-2,NA,TGTGCCAGCAGTGGACCCGAGGACATCAACTATGGCTACACCTTC,CASSGPEDINYGYTF
TRBV11-2,NA,TRBJ2-1,NA,TGTGCCAGCAGCTTAGACCACTCCTACAATGAGCAGTTCTTC,CASSLDHSYNEQFF
TRBV5-6,NA,TRBJ2-3,NA,TGTGCCAGCAGCTTCGGTCTTACTAGCACAGATACGCAGTATTTT,CASSFGLTSTDTQYF